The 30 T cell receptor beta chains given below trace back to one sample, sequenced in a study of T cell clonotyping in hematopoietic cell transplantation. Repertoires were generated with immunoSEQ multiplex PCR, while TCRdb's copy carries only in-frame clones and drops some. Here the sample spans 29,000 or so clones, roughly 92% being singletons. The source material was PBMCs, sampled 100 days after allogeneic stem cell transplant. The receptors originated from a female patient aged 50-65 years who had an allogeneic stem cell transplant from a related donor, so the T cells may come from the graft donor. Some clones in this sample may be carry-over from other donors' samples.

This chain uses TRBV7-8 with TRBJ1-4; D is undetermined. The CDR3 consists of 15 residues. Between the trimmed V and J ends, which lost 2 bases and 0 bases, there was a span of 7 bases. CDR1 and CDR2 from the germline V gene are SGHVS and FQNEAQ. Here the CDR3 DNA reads TGTGCCAGCAGCTTATATGGTGCAACTAATGAAAAACTGTTTTTT. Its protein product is CASSLYGATNEKLFF.

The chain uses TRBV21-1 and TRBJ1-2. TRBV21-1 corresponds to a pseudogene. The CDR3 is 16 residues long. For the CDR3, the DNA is TGTGCCAGCAGCAAAGTCCCCGACCCCGCTAACTATGGCTACACCTTC. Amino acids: CASSKVPDPANYGYTF.

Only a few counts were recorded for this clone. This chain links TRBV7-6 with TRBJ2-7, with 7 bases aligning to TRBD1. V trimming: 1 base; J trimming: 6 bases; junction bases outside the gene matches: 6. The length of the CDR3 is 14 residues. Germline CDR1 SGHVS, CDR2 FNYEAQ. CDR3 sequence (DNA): TGTGCCAGCAGCTTAGAGACAGGGATCGCCGAGCAGTACTTC. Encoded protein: CASSLETGIAEQYF.

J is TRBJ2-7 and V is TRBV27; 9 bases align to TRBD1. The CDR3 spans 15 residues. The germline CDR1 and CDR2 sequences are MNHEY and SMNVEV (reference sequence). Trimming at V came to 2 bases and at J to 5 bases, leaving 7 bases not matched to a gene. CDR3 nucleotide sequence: TGTGCCAGCAGTTTAGGGACAGGGAGTTCCCACGAGCAGTACTTC. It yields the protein CASSLGTGSSHEQYF.

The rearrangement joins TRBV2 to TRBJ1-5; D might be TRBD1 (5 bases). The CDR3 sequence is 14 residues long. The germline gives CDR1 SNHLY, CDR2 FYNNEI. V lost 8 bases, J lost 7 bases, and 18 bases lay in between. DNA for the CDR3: TGTGCCAGCTGTCGATGGGACTCGCAGCAGCCCCAGCATTTT. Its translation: CASCRWDSQQPQHF.

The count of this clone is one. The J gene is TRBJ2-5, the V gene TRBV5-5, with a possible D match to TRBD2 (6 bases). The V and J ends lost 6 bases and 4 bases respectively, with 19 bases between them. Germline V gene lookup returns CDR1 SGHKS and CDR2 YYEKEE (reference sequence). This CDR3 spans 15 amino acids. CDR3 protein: CASNGMGGLGETQYF. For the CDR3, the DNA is TGTGCCAGCAACGGAATGGGGGGATTGGGAGAGACCCAGTACTTC.

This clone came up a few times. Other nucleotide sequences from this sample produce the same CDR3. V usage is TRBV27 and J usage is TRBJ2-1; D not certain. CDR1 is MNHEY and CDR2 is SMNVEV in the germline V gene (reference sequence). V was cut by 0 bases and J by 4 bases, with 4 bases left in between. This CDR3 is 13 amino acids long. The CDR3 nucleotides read TGTGCCAGCAGTTTATCCCAGTACAATGAGCAGTTCTTC. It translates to CASSLSQYNEQFF.

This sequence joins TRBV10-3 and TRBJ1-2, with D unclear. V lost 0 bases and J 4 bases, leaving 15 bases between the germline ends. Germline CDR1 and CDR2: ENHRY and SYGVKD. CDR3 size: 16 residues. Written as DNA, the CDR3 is TGTGCCATCAGTGAGTCGGGGTTTGGGGAATCCTATGGCTACACCTTC. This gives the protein CAISESGFGESYGYTF.

The CDR3, as DNA: TGCGCCAGCAGCTTGAGTGAGTTCACAGATACGCAGTATTTT. It yields the protein CASSLSEFTDTQYF. V usage is TRBV5-1 and J usage is TRBJ2-3; D gene ambiguous. V was cut by 1 base and J by 2 bases, with 8 bases left in between. The CDR3 runs 14 residues. Germline CDR1 and CDR2: SGHRS and YFSETQ.

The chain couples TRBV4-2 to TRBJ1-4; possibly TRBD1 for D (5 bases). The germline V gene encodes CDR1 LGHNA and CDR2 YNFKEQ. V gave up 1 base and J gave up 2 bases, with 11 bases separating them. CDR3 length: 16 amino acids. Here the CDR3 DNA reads TGTGCCAGCAGCCAAGTCGGGGGGTCGACTAATGAAAAACTGTTTTTT. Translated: CASSQVGGSTNEKLFF.

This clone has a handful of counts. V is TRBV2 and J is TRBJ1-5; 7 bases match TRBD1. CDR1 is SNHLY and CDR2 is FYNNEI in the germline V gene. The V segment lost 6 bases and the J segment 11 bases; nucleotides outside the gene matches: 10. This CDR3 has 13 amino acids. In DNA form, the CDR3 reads TGTGCCAGCAGATTGATGGGACAGATAGCCCAGCATTTT. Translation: CASRLMGQIAQHF.

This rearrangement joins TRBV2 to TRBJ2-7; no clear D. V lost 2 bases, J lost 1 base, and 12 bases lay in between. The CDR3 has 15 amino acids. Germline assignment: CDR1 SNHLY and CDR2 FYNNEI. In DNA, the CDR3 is TGTGCCAGCAGTGAACTAACGGCTCGATCCTACGAGCAGTACTTC. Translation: CASSELTARSYEQYF.

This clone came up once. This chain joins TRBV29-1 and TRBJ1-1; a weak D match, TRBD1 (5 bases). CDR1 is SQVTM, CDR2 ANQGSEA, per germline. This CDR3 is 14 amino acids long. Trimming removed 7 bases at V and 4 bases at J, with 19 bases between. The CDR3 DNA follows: TGCAGCGCGTCACAGGCTGTCGAGGGCACTGAAGCTTTCTTT. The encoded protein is CSASQAVEGTEAFF.

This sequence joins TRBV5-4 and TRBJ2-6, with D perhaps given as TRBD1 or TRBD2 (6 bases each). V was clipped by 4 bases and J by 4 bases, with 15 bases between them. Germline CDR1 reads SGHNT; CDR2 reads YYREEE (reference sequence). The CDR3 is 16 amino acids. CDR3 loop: CASSPLGGRGANVLTF. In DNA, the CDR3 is TGTGCCAGCAGCCCCTTAGGGGGGCGGGGGGCCAACGTCCTGACTTTC.

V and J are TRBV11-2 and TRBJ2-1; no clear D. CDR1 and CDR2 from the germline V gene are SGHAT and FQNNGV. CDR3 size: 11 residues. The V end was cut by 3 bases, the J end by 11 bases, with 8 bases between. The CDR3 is CASSFSSKQFF. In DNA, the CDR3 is TGTGCCAGCAGCTTTAGTAGTAAGCAGTTCTTC.

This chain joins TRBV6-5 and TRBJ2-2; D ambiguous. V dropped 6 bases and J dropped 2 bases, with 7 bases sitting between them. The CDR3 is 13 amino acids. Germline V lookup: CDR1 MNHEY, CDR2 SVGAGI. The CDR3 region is CASRKLNTGELFF. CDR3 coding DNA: TGTGCCAGCAGGAAACTCAACACCGGGGAGCTGTTTTTT.

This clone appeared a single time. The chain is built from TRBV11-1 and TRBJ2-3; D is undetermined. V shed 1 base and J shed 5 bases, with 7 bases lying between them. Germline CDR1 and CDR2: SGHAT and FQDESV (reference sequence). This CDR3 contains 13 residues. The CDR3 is CASSLGPVDTQYF. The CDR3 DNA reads TGTGCCAGCAGCTTAGGGCCGGTAGATACGCAGTATTTT.

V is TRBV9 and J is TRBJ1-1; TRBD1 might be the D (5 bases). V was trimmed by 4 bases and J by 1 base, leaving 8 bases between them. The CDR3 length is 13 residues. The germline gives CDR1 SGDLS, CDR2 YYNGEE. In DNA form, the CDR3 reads TGTGCCAGCAGCCTCGGACAGAACACTGAAGCTTTCTTT. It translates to CASSLGQNTEAFF.

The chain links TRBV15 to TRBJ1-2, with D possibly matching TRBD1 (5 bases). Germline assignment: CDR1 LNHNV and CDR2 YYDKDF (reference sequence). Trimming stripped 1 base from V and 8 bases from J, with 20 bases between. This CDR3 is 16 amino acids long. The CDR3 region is CATSRAGREVESGYTF. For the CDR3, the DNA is TGTGCCACCAGCAGAGCGGGCAGGGAGGTTGAGTCCGGCTACACCTTC.

CDR3 in amino acids: CASSYTGLAADTQYF. The CDR3 nucleotides are TGTGCCAGCAGTTACACGGGACTAGCAGCAGATACGCAGTATTTT. The V and J genes are TRBV6-5 and TRBJ2-3; 9 nucleotides agree with TRBD2. This CDR3 is 15 amino acids long. The V gene end was trimmed by 2 bases and the J gene end by 4 bases; junction bases not matched to a gene: 4. Germline loops: CDR1 MNHEY, CDR2 SVGAGI.

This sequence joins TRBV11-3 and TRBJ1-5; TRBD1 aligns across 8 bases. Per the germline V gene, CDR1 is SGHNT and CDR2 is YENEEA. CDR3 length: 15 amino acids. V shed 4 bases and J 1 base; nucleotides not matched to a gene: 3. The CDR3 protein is CASSSGGGSNQPQHF. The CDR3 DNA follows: TGTGCCAGCAGCTCAGGGGGCGGGAGCAATCAGCCCCAGCATTTT.

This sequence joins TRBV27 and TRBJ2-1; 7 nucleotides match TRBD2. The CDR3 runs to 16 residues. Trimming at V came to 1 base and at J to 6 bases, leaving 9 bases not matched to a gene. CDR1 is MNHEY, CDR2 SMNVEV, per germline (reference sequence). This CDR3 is CASSLLASGSSNEQFF. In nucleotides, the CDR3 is TGTGCCAGCAGTTTATTAGCTAGCGGTTCAAGCAATGAGCAGTTCTTC.

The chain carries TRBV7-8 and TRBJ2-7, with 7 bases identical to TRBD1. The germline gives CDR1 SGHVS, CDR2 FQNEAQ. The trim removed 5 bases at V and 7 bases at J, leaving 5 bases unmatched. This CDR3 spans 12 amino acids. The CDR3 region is CASSPQGEEQYF. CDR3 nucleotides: TGTGCCAGCAGCCCCCAGGGGGAGGAGCAGTACTTC.

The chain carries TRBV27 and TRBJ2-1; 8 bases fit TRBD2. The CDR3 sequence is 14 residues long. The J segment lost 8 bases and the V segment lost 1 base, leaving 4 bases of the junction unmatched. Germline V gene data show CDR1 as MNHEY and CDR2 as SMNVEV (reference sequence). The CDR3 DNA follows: TGTGCCAGCAGTTTATACCGGGGGGGGCATGAGCAGTTCTTC. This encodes CASSLYRGGHEQFF.

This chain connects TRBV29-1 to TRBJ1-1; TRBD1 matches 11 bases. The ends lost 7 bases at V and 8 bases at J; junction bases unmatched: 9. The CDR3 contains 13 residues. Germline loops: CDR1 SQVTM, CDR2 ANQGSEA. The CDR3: CSASPRTGGEAFF. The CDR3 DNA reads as TGCAGCGCCTCGCCTCGGACAGGGGGCGAAGCTTTCTTT.

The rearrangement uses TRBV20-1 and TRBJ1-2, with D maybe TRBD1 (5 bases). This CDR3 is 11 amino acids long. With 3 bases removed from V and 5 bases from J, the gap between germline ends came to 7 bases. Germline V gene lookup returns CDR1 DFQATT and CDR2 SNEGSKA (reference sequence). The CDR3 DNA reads TGCAGTGCTAGGACAGCGTATGGCTACACCTTC. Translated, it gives CSARTAYGYTF.

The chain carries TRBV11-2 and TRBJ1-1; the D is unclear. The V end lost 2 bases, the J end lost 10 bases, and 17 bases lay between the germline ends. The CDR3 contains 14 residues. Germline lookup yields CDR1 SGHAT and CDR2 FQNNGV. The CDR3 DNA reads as TGTGCCAGCAGCTTACTCGGAACATCGGGCGGAGCTTTCTTT. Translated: CASSLLGTSGGAFF.

For the CDR3, the DNA is TGTGCCAGCAGCGTAGGAGTGGGGTTAAATGAGCAGTTCTTC. Translated: CASSVGVGLNEQFF. The chain uses TRBV9 and TRBJ2-1; no firm D call. The CDR3 is 14 amino acids. Germline V gives CDR1 SGDLS, CDR2 YYNGEE. V dropped 0 bases and J dropped 7 bases, with 11 bases sitting between them.

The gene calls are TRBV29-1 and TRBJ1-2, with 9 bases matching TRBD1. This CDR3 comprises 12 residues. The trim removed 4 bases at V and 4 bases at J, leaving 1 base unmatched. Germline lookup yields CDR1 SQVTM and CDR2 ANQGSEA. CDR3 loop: CSVGDRVYGYTF. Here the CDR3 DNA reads TGCAGCGTTGGGGACAGGGTCTATGGCTACACCTTC.

CDR3 nucleotide sequence: TGTGCCAGCAGTAGACAGGGCCTGTGGGACCAAGAGACCCAGTACTTC. Its protein is CASSRQGLWDQETQYF. V usage is TRBV5-4 and J usage is TRBJ2-5, with 7 bases lining up with TRBD1. The J segment lost 0 bases and the V segment lost 5 bases, leaving 10 bases of the junction unmatched. The CDR3 is 16 residues long. Germline CDR1 SGHNT, CDR2 YYREEE (reference sequence). Full variable domain (rest looked up from reference TRBV5-4 and TRBJ2-5): ETGVTQSPTHLIKTRGQQVTLRCSSQSGHNTVSWYQQALGQGPQFIFQYYREEENGRGNFPPRFSGLQFPNYSSELNVNALELDDSALYLCASSRQGLWDQETQYFGPGTRLLVL.